This T cell receptor beta chain was identified in a study of cytotoxic CD8 clonotypes in ibrutinib-treated CLL. Regarding this clone: No antigen is known for it.

CDR3 size: 12 residues. J was trimmed by 5 bases and V by 7 bases; bases with no gene match: 4. Germline V gene lookup returns CDR1 LGHNA and CDR2 YNFKEQ. Whole-study results and caveats: Samples from sustained-remission and progressing patients were taken at different times.

The repertoire was sequenced with immunoSEQ multiplex PCR; TCRdb's copy has only in-frame clones and lacks some. The sample carries some 200,000 clones, roughly 79% recorded once. Sequencing used PBMCs, obtained after 12 months of ibrutinib treatment. The chain has TRBV4-2 and TRBJ2-7; 8 nucleotides agree with TRBD1. This TCR came from a human donor with chronic lymphocytic leukemia. DNA of the CDR3: TGTGCCAGCAACCAGGGGGCTGACGAGCAGTACTTC. This encodes CASNQGADEQYF.